A selection of T cell receptor beta chains follows, all from one sample in a study of cytomegalovirus exposure and HLA in healthy donors. Some clones are missing from TCRdb's copy, which holds only in-frame ones; the method was immunoSEQ multiplex PCR. Here the sample spans roughly 98,000 clones, less than 80% being singletons. Material for sequencing was PBMCs. Every receptor here comes from a man aged 35 to 55 in good health and CMV-seronegative. Both conserved end residues are part of each CDR3.

>TRBJ1-2|TRBV18
CASSSQAGGNYGYTF
>TRBJ2-5|TRBV28
CASRFGQGAGETQYF
>TRBJ2-7|TRBV11-2
CASSLVSGQGIEQYF
>TRBJ2-2|TRBV28
CASSLGLAGVSGELFF
>TRBJ1-2|TRBV28
CASRRGFLPLLGGYTF
>TRBJ2-7|TRBV7-8
CASSFPGTGYEQYF
>TRBJ1-1|TRBV18
CASSPGGGANTEAFF
>TRBJ2-5|TRBV19
CASSSDGDFQETQYF
>TRBJ2-5|TRBV30
CAWSWSRGETQYF
>TRBJ1-1|TRBV7-2
CASSLGREKTEAFF
>TRBJ1-6|TRBV28
CASYFRDSSSPLHF
>TRBJ2-5|TRBV7-9
CASSYRTGERETQYF
>TRBJ2-3|TRBV27
CASGLPGQGADTQYF
>NA|TRBV2
CASKGTSGSYEQYF
>TRBJ2-7|TRBV28
CASSIPGDSTNYEQYF
>TRBJ1-2|TRBV27
CASSLRGLSLYGYTF
>TRBJ2-2|TRBV13
CASRYAGTGVTGELFF
>TRBJ2-7|TRBV27
CASSFASGGRYEQYF
>TRBJ1-5|TRBV30
CAWSVGVRGTSNQPQHF
>NA|TRBV5-8
CASSPDLQVTEIFYEQYF
>TRBJ1-2|TRBV6-5
CASSYGQFPYGYTF
>TRBJ2-7|TRBV15
CATSGGLDGPSEQYF
>TRBJ2-1|TRBV10-1
CASSPGTRIYNEQFF
>TRBJ2-3|TRBV7-8
CASSLVARGPTDTQYF
>TRBJ2-1|TRBV7-2
CASSLGTLAGGYNEQFF
>TRBJ1-2|TRBV19
CASSIMGQRENGYTF
>TRBJ2-1|TRBV29-1
CSVEYRVGDEQFF
>TRBJ1-5|TRBV2
CASSLGQRNQPQHF
>TRBJ2-3|TRBV6-6
CASSWGGLTDTQYF
>TRBJ1-2|TRBV28
CASSFPRQSTNYGYTF
>TRBJ2-2|TRBV6-5
CASSYSPETGKLFF
>TRBJ2-7|TRBV29-1
CSVPRQGPYEQYF
>TRBJ1-5|TRBV28
CAAVGTGFSQPQHF
>TRBJ2-7|TRBV2
CASSFQYEQYF
>TRBJ2-3|TRBV23-1
CASSLGGAADTQYF
>TRBJ2-1|TRBV7-6
CASSLNLGREQFF
>TRBJ2-7|TRBV7-9
CASSLGQNYEQYF
>TRBJ1-1|TRBV13
CASSSQGLMNTEAFF
>TRBJ2-7|TRBV28
CASTPGPYEQYF
>TRBJ2-4|TRBV5-6
CASSVPGGRENIQYF
>TRBJ2-1|TRBV9
CASSGVLGGGEQFF
>TRBJ2-3|TRBV11-1
CASSLPLAGGGDTQYF
>TRBJ1-1|TRBV6-5
CASRSGPEAFF
>TRBJ2-3|TRBV7-2
CASSIRQGGYTDTQYF
>TRBJ2-2|TRBV7-9
CASSLNRDTGELFF
>TRBJ2-7|TRBV28
CASSLLQYPYEQYF
>TRBJ2-3|TRBV7-8
CASSRGLAGTDTQYF
>TRBJ2-2|TRBV29-1
CSVVTRDTGELFF
>TRBJ2-3|TRBV4-3
CASSQDYGAGSTDTQYF
>TRBJ2-2|TRBV19
CASSIDMGRGNTGELFF
>TRBJ2-2|TRBV5-1
CASSQTGTGNTGELFF
>TRBJ2-3|TRBV19
CASRRLAGPLFTDTQYF